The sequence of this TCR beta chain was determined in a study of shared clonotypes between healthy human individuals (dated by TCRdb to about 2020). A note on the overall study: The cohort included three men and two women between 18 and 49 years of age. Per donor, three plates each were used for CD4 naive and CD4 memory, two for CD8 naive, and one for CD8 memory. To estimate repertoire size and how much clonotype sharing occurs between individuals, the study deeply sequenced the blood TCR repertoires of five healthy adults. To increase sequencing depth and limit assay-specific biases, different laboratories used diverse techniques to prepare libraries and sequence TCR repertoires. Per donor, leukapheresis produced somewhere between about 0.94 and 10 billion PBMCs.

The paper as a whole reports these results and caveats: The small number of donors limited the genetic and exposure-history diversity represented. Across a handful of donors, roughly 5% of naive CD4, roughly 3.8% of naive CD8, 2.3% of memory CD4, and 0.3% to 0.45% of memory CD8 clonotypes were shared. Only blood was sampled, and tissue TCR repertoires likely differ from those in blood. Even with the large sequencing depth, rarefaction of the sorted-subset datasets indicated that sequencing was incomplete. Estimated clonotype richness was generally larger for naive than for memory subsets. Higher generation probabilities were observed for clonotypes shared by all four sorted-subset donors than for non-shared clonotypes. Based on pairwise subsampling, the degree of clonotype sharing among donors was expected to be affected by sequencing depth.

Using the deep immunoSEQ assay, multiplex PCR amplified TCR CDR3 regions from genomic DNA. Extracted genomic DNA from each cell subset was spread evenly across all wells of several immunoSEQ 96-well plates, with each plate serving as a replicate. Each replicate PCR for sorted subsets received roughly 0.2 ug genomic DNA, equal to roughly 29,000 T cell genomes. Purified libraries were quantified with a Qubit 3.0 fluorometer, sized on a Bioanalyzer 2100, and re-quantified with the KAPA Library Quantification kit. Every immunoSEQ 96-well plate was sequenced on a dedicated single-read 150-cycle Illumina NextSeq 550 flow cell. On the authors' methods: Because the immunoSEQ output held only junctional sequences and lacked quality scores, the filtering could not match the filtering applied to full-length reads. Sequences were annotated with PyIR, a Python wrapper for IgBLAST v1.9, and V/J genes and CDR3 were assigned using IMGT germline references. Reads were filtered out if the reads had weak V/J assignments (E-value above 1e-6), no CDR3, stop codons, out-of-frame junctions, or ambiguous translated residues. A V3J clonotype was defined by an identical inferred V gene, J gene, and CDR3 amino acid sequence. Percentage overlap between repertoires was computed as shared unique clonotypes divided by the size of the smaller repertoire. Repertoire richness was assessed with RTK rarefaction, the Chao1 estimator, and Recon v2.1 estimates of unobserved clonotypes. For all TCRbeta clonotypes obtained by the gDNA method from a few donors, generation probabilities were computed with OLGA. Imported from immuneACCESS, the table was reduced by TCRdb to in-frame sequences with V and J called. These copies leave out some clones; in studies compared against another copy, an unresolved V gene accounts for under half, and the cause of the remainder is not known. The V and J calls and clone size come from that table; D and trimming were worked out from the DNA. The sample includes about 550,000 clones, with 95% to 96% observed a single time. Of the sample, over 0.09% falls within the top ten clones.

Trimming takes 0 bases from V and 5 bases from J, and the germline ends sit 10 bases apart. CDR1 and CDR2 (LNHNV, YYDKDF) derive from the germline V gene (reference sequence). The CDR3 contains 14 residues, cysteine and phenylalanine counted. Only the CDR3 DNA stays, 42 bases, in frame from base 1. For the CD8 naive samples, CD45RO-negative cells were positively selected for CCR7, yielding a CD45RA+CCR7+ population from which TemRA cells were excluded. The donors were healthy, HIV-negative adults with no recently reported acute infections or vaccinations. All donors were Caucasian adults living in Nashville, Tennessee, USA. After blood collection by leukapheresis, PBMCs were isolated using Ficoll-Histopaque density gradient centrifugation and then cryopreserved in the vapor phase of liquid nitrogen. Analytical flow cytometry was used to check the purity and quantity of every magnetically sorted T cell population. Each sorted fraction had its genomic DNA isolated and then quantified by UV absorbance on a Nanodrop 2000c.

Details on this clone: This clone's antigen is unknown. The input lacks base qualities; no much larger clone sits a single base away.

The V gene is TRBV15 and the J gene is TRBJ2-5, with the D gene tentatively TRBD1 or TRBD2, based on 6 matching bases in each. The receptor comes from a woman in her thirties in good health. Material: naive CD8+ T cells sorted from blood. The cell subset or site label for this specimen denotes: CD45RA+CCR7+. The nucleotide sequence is TGTGCCACCAGCAGAGATTTCGGGGGCGAGACCCAGTACTTC. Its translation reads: CATSRDFGGETQYF.